The entry below gives a single T cell receptor (beta chain) sequence along with its context. The antigen remains unidentified. The CDR3 consists of 18 residues. Germline-derived CDR1 and CDR2 are SGHVS and FNYEAQ. V lost 1 base and J lost 1; bases outside the gene matches: 11. Clones were read by immunoSEQ multiplex PCR, and TCRdb kept only the in-frame ones, dropping some. The sample shows fewer than 85,000 clones, about 94% of them seen only once. The sample belongs to a study of graft-versus-host responses after intestinal transplantation. V usage is TRBV7-6 and J usage is TRBJ2-7; the match to TRBD1 covers 9 bases. The specimen comprised unstimulated CD8+ T cells sorted from spleen or lymph node cells, sampled before intestinal transplant. The TCR was taken from a human donor who received an intestinal transplant. Here the CDR3 reads CASSLEAPTGGASYEQYF. The DNA for the CDR3 is TGTGCCAGCAGCTTAGAAGCTCCGACAGGGGGTGCGTCCTACGAGCAGTACTTC.